Here is one TCR beta chain with its context. Its target is not known. The data were taken from a study of CD8+CD57+ T cells in acquired aplastic anemia. As for the study in general: CD4+ and CD8+ cells, once sorted, gave DNA averaging about 3 ug. Healthy donor sequencing depth: around 9.9 million CD4+, approximately 12 million CD8+ reads. Findings and caveats of the study: Between patients and controls, approximately 29 CD8+ CDR3 sequences were found in common.

Genomic DNA, serving as template, underwent TCR beta VDJ and CDR3 profiling. TCRdb itself ran the reads through MiXCR, one entry per CDR3 protein. The sample consists of over 150,000 distinct CDR3 sequences, around 59% of them appearing once. Per germline, CDR1 SGHRS and CDR2 YFSETQ. The CDR3 has 14 residues. Trimming took off 3 bases at V and 1 base at J, with 11 bases between the two ends. This chain connects TRBV5-1 to TRBJ2-7; tentatively, D is TRBD2 (5 bases). The clonotype originates from a human donor in good health, serving as a control. What was sequenced was sorted CD4+, CD8+, or CD8+CD57+ T cells (not recorded which) from PBMCs. CDR3 amino acids: CASSWRSMSYEQYF. For the CDR3, the DNA is TGCGCCAGCAGCTGGAGGAGCATGTCCTACGAGCAGTACTTC.